This T cell receptor (beta chain) was documented in a study of blood T cell repertoires in COVID-19. Whole-study context: Samples of COVID-19 (acute and convalescent) were obtained from the United States, Italy and Spain. In each case, the material was cDNA or gDNA derived from T cells, B-cell-depleted T cells, or PBMCs.

Study processing details: Amplification of reference gene primers provided the estimated nucleated cell counts. Only in-frame clones appear in the TCRdb table, and some are missing; sequencing was by immunoSEQ multiplex PCR. V, J and clone size were drawn from that table, and D and trimming were deduced from the DNA. The sample lists more than 35,000 clones; around 87% were seen once. V was shortened by 0 bases and J by 2 bases, with 8 bases between the two germline ends. This CDR3 region has 15 residues. Germline values: CDR1 SGHRS, CDR2 YFSETQ. The sequence was obtained from a man aged 25-45 years with active or convalescent COVID-19. The V call is TRBV5-1, the J call TRBJ1-4, with a possible D match to TRBD1 (5 bases). The sample was peripheral blood. The CDR3 bases are TGCGCCAGCAGCTTGGATGGGGGGACTAATGAAAAACTGTTTTTT. This sequence encodes CASSLDGGTNEKLFF. The variable domain in full, completed from reference TRBV5-1 and TRBJ1-4, reads KAGVTQTPRYLIKTRGQQVTLSCSPISGHRSVSWYQQTPGQGLQFLFEYFSETQRNKGNFPGRFSGRQFSNSRSEMNVSTLELGDSALYLCASSLDGGTNEKLFFGSGTQLSVL.